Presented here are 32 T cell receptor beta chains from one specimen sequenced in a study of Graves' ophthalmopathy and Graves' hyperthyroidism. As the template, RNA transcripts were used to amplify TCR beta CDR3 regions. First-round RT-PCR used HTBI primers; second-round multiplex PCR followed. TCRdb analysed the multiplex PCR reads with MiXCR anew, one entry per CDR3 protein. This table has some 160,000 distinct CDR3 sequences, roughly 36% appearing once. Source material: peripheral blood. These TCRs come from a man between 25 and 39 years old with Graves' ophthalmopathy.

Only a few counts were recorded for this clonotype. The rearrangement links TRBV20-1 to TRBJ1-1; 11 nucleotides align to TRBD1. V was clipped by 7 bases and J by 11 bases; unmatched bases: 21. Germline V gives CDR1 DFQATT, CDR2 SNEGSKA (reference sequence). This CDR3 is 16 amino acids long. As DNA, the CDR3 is TGCAGTGACAGAGGGGGAGCGTTGATGGGACAGGGGGACGCTTTCTTT. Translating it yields CSDRGGALMGQGDAFF.

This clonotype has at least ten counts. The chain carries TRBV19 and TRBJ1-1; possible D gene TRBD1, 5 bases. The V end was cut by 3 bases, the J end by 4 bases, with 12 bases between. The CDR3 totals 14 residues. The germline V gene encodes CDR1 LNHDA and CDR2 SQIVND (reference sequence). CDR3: CASSIYPGATEAFF. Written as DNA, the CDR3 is TGTGCCAGTAGTATTTACCCCGGGGCCACTGAAGCTTTCTTT. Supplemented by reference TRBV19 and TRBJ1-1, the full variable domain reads DGGITQSPKYLFRKEGQNVTLSCEQNLNHDAMYWYRQDPGQGLRLIYYSQIVNDFQKGDIAEGYSVSREKKESFPLTVTSAQKNPTAFYLCASSIYPGATEAFFGQGTRLTVV.

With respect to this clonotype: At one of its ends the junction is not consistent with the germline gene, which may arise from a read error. Here the CDR3 DNA reads TGTGCCTGGAGTATGCAAGGGTTTCTAGCCAAAAACATTCAGCACTTC. Residues: CAWSMQGFLAKNIQHF. V gene TRBV30 combines with J gene TRBJ2-4, with D maybe TRBD2 (5 bases). Germline loops: CDR1 GTSNPN, CDR2 SVGIG (reference sequence). The CDR3 is 16 residues long.

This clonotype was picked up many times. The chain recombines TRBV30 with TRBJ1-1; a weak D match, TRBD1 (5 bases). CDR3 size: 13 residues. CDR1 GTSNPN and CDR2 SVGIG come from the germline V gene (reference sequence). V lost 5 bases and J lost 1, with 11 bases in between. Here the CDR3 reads CAWGGPANTEAFF. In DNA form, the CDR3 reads TGTGCCTGGGGGGGACCGGCGAACACTGAAGCTTTCTTT.

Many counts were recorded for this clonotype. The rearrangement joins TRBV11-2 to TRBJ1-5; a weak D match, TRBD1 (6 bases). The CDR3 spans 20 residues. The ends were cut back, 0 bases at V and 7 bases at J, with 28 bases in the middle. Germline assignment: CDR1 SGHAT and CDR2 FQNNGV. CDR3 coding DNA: TGTGCCAGCAGCTTAGAGCCCTACCCGCTGGGGGCTATACGTCCCCAGCCCCAGCATTTT. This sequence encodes CASSLEPYPLGAIRPQPQHF.

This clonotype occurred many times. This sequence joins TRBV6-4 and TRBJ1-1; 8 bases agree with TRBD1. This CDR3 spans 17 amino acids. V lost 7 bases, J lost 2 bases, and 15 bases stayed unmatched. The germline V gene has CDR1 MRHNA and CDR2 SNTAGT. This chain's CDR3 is CASTILLRGHLNTEAFF. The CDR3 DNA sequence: TGTGCCAGCACCATACTCCTCAGGGGGCATTTAAACACTGAAGCTTTCTTT.

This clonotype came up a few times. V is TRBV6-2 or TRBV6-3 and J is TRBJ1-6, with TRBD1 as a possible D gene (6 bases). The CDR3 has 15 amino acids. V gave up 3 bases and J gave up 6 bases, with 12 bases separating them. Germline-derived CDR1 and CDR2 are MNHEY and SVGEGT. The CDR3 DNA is TGTGCCAGCAGTTATAGGACAGTCATTAATTCACCCCTCCACTTT. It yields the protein CASSYRTVINSPLHF.

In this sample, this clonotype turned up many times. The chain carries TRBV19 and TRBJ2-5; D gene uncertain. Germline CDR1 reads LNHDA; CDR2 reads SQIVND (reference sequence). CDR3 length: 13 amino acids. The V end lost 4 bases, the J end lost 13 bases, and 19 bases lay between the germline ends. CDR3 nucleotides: TGTGCCAGTAGTAGCCCCGAAGTTCCAGGACCGTACTTC. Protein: CASSSPEVPGPYF. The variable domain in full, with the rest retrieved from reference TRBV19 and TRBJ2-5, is DGGITQSPKYLFRKEGQNVTLSCEQNLNHDAMYWYRQDPGQGLRLIYYSQIVNDFQKGDIAEGYSVSREKKESFPLTVTSAQKNPTAFYLCASSSPEVPGPYFGPGTRLLVL.

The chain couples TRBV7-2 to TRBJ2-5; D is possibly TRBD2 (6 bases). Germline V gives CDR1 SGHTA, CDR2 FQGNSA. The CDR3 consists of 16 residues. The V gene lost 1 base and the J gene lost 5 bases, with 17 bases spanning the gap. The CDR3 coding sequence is TGTGCCAGCAGCTTAGTTGGCCCCGGGAGCGGGGAGACCCAGTACTTC. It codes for CASSLVGPGSGETQYF.

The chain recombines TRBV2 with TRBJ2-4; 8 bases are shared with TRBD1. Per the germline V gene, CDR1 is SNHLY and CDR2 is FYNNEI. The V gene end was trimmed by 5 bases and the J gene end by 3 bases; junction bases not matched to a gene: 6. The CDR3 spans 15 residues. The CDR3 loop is CASSPRGPGKNIQYF. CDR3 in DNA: TGTGCCAGCAGTCCCAGGGGGCCGGGCAAAAACATTCAGTACTTC.

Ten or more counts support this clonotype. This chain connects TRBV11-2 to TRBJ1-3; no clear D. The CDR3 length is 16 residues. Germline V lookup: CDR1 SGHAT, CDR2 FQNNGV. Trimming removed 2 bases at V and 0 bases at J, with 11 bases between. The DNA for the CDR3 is TGTGCCAGCAGCTTAACAGTCATAAGCTCTGGAAACACCATATATTTT. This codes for CASSLTVISSGNTIYF.

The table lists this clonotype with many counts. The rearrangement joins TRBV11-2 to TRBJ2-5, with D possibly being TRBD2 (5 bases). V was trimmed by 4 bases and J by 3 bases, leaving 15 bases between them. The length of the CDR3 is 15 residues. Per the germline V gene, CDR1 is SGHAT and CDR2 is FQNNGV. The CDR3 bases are TGTGCCAGCAGCTCCTGGGAAGGACTGGAAGAGACCCAGTACTTC. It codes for CASSSWEGLEETQYF.

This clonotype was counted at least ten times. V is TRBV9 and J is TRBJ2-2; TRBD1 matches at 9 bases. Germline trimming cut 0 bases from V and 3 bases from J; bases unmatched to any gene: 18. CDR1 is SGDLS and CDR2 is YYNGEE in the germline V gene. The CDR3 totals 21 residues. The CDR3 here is CASSVEGGDRDTLGYTGELFF. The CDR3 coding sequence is TGTGCCAGCAGCGTAGAGGGGGGGGACAGGGACACATTGGGGTACACCGGGGAGCTGTTTTTT.

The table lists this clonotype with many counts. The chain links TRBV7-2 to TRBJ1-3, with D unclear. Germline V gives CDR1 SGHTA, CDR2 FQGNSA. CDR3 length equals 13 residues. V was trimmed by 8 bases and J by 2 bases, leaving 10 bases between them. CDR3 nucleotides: TGTGCCAGCCGGGTCCCGCCTGGAAACACCATATATTTT. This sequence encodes CASRVPPGNTIYF. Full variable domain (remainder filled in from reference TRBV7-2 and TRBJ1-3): GAGVSQSPSNKVTEKGKDVELRCDPISGHTALYWYRQSLGQGLEFLIYFQGNSAPDKSGLPSDRFSAERTGGSVSTLTIQRTQQEDSAVYLCASRVPPGNTIYFGEGSWLTVV.

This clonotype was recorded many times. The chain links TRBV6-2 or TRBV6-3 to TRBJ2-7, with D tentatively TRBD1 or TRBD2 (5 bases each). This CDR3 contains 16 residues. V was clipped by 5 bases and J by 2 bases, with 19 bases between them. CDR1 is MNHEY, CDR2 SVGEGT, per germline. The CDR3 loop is CASSTPRGGPAYEQYF. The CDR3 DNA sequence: TGTGCCAGCAGTACCCCCCGGGGCGGGCCCGCCTACGAGCAGTACTTC.

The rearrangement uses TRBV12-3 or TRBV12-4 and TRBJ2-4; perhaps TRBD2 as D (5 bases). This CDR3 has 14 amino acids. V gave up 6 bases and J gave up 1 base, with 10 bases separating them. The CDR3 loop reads CASRWSGAKNIQYF. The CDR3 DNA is TGTGCCAGCAGGTGGTCGGGGGCCAAAAACATTCAGTACTTC.

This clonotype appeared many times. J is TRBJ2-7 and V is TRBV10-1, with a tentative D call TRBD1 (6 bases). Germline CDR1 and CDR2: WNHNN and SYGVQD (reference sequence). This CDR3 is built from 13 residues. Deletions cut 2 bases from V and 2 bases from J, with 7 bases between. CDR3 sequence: CASSEGTTYEQYF. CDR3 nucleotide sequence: TGCGCCAGCAGTGAGGGGACAACCTACGAGCAGTACTTC.

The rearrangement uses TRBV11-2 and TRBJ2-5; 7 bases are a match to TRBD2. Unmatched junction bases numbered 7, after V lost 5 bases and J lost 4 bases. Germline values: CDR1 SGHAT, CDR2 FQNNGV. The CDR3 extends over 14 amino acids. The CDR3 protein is CASSTRGVVETQYF. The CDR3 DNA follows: TGTGCCAGCAGCACACGGGGGGTGGTAGAGACCCAGTACTTC.

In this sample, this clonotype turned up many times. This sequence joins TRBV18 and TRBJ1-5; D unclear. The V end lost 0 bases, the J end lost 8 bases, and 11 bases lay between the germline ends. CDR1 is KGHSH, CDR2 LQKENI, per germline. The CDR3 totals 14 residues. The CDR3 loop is CASSPPPGTEPQHF. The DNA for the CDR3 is TGTGCCAGCTCACCACCCCCCGGCACGGAGCCCCAGCATTTT. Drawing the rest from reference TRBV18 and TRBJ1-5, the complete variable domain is NAGVMQNPRHLVRRRGQEARLRCSPMKGHSHVYWYRQLPEEGLKFMVYLQKENIIDESGMPKERFSAEFPKEGPSILRIQQVVRGDSAAYFCASSPPPGTEPQHFGDGTRLSIL.

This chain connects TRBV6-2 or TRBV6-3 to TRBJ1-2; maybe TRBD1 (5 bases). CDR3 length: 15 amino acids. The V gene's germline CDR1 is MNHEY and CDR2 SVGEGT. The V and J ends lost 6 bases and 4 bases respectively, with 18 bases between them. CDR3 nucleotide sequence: TGTGCCAGCAGCCTCGGACACCCGAATCCCTATGGCTACACCTTC. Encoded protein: CASSLGHPNPYGYTF.

The CDR3 bases are TGCAGCGTTGAAGAGGAGACAGGGGGGGCCTACGAGCAGTACTTC. As protein: CSVEEETGGAYEQYF. The chain has TRBV29-1 and TRBJ2-7, with TRBD1 matching over 9 bases. With V trimmed by 0 bases and J by 2 bases, 5 bases remained unmatched. From germline, CDR1 is SQVTM and CDR2 ANQGSEA. The CDR3 totals 15 residues.

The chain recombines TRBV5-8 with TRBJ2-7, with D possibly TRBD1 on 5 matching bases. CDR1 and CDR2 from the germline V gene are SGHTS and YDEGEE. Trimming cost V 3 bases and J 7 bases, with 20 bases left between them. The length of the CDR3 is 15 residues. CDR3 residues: CASSYTKGPTGEQYF. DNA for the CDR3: TGTGCCAGCAGCTACACCAAGGGGCCCACTGGGGAGCAGTACTTC.

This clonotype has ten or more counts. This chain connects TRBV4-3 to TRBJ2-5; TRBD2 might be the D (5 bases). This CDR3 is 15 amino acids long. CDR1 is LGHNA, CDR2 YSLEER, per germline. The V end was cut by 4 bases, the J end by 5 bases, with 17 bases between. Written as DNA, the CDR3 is TGCGCCAGCAGCCCCAGCGGTTCACAATCGGAGACCCAGTACTTC. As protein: CASSPSGSQSETQYF.

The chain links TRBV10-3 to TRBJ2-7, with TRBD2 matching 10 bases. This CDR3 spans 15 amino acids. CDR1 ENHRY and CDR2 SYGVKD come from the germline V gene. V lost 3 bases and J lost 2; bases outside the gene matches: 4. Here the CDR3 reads CAISERTSGPYEQYF. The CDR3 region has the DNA TGTGCCATCAGTGAAAGGACTAGCGGACCCTACGAGCAGTACTTC.

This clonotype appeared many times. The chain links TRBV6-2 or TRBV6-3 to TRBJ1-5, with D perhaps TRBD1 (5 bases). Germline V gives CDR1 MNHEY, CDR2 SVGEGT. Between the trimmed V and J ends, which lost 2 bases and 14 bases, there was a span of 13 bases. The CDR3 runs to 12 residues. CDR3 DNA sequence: TGTGCCAGCAGTTACCCGGGACCGGTCAAGCATTTT. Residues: CASSYPGPVKHF.

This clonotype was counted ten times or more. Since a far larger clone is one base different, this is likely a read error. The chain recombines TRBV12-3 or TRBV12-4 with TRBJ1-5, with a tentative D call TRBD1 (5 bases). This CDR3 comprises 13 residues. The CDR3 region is CASSLGGNLPQHF. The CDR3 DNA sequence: TGTGCCAGCAGTTTAGGGGGGAATCTGCCCCAGCATTTT.

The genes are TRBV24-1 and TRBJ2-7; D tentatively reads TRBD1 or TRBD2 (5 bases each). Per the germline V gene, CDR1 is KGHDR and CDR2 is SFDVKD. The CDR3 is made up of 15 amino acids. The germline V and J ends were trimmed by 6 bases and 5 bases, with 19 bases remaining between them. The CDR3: CATSNSMGTVHEQYF. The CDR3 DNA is TGTGCCACCAGTAACTCCATGGGGACCGTCCACGAGCAGTACTTC.

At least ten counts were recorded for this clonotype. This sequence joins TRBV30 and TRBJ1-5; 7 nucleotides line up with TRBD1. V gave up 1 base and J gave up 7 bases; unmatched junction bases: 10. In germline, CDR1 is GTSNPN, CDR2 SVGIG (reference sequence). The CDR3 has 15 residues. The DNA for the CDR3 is TGTGCCTGGAGTGACCCCCCGACAGGGCGACAGCCCCAGCATTTT. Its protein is CAWSDPPTGRQPQHF.

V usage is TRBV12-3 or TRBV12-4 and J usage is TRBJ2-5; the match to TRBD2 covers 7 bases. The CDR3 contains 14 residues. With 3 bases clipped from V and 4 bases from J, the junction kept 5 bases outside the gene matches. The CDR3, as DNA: TGTGCCAGCAGTTTTCTGAGCGGGACAGAGACCCAGTACTTC. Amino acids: CASSFLSGTETQYF.

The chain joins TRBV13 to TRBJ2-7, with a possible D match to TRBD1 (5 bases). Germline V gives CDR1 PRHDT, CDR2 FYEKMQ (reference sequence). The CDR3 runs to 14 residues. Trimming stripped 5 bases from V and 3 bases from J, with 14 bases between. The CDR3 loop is CASSLRGRGYEQYF. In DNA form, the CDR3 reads TGTGCCAGCAGCCTCCGAGGTAGGGGCTACGAGCAGTACTTC.

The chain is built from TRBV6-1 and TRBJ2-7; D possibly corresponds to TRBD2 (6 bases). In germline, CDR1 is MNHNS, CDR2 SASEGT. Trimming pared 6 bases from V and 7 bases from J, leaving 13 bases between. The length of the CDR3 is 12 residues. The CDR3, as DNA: TGTGCCAGCAGAACAATAGCGGATGAGCAGTACTTC. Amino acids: CASRTIADEQYF.

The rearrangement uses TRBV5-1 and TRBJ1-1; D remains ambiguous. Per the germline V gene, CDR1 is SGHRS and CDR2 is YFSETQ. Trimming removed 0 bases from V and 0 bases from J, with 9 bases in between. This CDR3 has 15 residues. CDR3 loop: CASSLAQQLNTEAFF. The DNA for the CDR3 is TGCGCCAGCAGCTTGGCCCAACAGCTGAACACTGAAGCTTTCTTT.